This entry lists 5 T cell receptor beta chains sequenced from one sample in a study of blood T cell repertoires in COVID-19. Data came from immunoSEQ multiplex PCR; TCRdb stores just in-frame clones and leaves some out. The sample includes hundreds of thousands of clones, under 90% of them seen just once. The sequencing sample was made of PBMCs or T cells enriched from blood (not recorded which). The receptor set was obtained from a woman aged 25 to 39 who had recovered from COVID-19.

The chain carries TRBV2 and TRBJ1-1; 7 bases map to TRBD1. The CDR3 totals 13 residues. Germline V lookup: CDR1 SNHLY, CDR2 FYNNEI. V shed 6 bases and J 5 bases; nucleotides not matched to a gene: 6. CDR3 coding DNA: TGTGCCAGCAGCGTCGACAGGGAAACTGAAGCTTTCTTT. Its translation: CASSVDRETEAFF.

The V call is TRBV6-4, the J call TRBJ1-1; 9 bases map to TRBD1. The V segment lost 4 bases and the J segment 3 bases; nucleotides outside the gene matches: 3. Germline loops: CDR1 MRHNA, CDR2 SNTAGT. This CDR3 is built from 14 residues. The CDR3 DNA reads TGTGCCAGCAGTGCCGACAGGGGGGACACTGAAGCTTTCTTT. Translation: CASSADRGDTEAFF.

The chain uses TRBV28 and TRBJ2-7, with a possible D match to TRBD2 (7 bases). V was cut by 7 bases and J by 2 bases, with 18 bases left in between. This CDR3 has 15 residues. Germline CDR1 is MDHEN and CDR2 is SYDVKM. The CDR3 sequence is CASTPRGATTYEQYF. The CDR3 bases are TGTGCCAGCACTCCTCGGGGGGCCACCACCTACGAGCAGTACTTC.

J is TRBJ1-1 and V is TRBV5-5; D not certain. CDR1 is SGHKS, CDR2 YYEKEE, per germline (reference sequence). V was pared by 0 bases and J by 2 bases, with 20 bases between. The CDR3 is 18 amino acids. CDR3 nucleotide sequence: TGTGCCAGCAGCTTGGCTCTCCGGGTCCAAGGTAGAAACACTGAAGCTTTCTTT. This gives the protein CASSLALRVQGRNTEAFF.

This chain connects TRBV5-1 to TRBJ2-3; D perhaps matches TRBD2 (6 bases). Germline CDR1 SGHRS, CDR2 YFSETQ. V lost 4 bases and J lost 9, with 12 bases in between. This CDR3 is built from 12 residues. CDR3: CASSPSAGTQYF. DNA of the CDR3: TGCGCCAGCAGCCCTAGCGCCGGCACGCAGTATTTT. Combining the CDR3 with reference TRBV5-1 and TRBJ2-3 gives the whole variable domain KAGVTQTPRYLIKTRGQQVTLSCSPISGHRSVSWYQQTPGQGLQFLFEYFSETQRNKGNFPGRFSGRQFSNSRSEMNVSTLELGDSALYLCASSPSAGTQYFGPGTRLTVL.